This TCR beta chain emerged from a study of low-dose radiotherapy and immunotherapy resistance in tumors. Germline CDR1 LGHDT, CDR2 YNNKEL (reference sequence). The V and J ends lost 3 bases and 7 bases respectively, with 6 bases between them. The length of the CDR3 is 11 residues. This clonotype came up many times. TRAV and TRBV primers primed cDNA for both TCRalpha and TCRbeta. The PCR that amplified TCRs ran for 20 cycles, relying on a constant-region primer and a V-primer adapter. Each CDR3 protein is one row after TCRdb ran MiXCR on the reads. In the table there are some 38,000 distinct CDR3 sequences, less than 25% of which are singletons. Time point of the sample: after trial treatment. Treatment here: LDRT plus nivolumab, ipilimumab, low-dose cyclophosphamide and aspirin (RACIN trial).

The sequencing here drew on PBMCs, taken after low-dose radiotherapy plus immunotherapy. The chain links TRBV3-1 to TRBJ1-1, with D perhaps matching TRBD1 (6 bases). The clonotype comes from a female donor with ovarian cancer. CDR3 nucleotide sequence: TGTGCCAGCAGCCAGGACAGTGAAGCTTTCTTT. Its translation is CASSQDSEAFF.